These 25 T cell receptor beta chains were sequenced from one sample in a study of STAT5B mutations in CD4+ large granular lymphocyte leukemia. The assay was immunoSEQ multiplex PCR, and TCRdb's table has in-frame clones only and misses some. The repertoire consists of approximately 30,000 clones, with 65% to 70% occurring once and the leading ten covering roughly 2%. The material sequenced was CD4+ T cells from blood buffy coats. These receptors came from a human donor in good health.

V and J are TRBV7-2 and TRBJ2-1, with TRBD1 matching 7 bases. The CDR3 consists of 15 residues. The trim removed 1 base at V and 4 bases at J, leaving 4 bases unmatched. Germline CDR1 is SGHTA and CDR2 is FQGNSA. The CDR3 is CASSLGQGLYNEQFF. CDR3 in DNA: TGTGCCAGCAGCTTAGGACAGGGTCTTTACAATGAGCAGTTCTTC.

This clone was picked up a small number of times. The CDR3 loop is CASSLRQGVGEAFF. The CDR3 nucleotides are TGTGCCAGCAGCTTGCGACAGGGGGTCGGTGAAGCTTTCTTT. The chain is built from TRBV14 and TRBJ1-1; 9 positions agree with TRBD1. In germline, CDR1 is SGHDN, CDR2 FVKESK. V was clipped by 5 bases and J by 7 bases; unmatched bases: 8. The CDR3 spans 14 residues.

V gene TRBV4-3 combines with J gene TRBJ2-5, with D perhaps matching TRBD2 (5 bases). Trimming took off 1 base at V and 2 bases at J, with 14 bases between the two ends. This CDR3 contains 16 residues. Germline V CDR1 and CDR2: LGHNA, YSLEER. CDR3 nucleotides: TGCGCCAGCAGCCAAGGCGTCGGTGGCGGGCAAGAGACCCAGTACTTC. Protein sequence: CASSQGVGGGQETQYF.

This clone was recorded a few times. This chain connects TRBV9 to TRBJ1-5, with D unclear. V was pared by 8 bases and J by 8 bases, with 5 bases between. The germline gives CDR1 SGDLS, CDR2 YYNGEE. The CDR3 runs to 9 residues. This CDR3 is CARGKPQHF. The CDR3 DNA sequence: TGTGCCAGGGGGAAGCCCCAGCATTTT.

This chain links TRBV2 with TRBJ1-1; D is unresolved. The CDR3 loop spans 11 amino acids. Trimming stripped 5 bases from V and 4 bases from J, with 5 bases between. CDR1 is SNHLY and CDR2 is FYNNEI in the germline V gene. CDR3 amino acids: CASSTGTEAFF. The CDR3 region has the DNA TGTGCCAGCAGTACCGGCACTGAAGCTTTCTTT.

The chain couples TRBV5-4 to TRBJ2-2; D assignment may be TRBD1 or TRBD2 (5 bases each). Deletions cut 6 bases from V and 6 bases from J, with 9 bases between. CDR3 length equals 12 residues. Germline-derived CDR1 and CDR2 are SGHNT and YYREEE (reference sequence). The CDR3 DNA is TGTGCCAGCAATCGGGACGCCGGGGAGCTGTTTTTT. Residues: CASNRDAGELFF.

This chain's CDR3 is CASSLTGGGNQPQHF. In DNA, the CDR3 is TGTGCCAGCAGCTTGACAGGGGGAGGAAATCAGCCCCAGCATTTT. V usage is TRBV7-2 and J usage is TRBJ1-5, with 9 bases identical to TRBD1. Germline lookup yields CDR1 SGHTA and CDR2 FQGNSA. V was clipped by 3 bases and J by 4 bases; unmatched bases: 4. There are 15 residues in the CDR3.

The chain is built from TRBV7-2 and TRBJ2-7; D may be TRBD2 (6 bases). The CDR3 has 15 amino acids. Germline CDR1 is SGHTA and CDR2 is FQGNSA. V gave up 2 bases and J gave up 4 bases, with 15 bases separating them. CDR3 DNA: TGTGCCAGCAGCTTATTGGCGGGGAGCAAGTACGAGCAGTACTTC. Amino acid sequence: CASSLLAGSKYEQYF.

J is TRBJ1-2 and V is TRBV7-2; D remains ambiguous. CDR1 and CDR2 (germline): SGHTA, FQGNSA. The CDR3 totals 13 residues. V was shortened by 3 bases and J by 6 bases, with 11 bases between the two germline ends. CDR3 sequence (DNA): TGTGCCAGCAGCTTTGGCCAGACGGATGGCTACACCTTC. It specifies CASSFGQTDGYTF. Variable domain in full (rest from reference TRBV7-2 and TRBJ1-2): GAGVSQSPSNKVTEKGKDVELRCDPISGHTALYWYRQSLGQGLEFLIYFQGNSAPDKSGLPSDRFSAERTGGSVSTLTIQRTQQEDSAVYLCASSFGQTDGYTFGSGTRLTVV.

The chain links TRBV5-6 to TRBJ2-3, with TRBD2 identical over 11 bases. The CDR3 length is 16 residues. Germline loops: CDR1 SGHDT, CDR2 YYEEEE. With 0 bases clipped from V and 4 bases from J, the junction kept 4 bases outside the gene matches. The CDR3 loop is CASSLELAGASDTQYF. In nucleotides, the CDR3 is TGTGCCAGCAGCTTGGAACTAGCGGGGGCCTCAGATACGCAGTATTTT.

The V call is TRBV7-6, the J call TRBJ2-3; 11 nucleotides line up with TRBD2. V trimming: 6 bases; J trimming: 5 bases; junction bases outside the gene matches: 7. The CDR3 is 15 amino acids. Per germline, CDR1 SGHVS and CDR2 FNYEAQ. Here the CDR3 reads CASSFLAGGGDTQYF. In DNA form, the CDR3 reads TGTGCCAGCAGTTTTCTAGCGGGGGGCGGAGATACGCAGTATTTT.

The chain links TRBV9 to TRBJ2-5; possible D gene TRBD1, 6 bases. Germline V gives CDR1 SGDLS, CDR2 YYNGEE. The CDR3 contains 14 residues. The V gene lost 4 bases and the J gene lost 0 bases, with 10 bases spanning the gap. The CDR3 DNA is TGTGCCAGCAGCACAGGGATTTACCAAGAGACCCAGTACTTC. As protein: CASSTGIYQETQYF. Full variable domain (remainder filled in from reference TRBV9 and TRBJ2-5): DSGVTQTPKHLITATGQRVTLRCSPRSGDLSVYWYQQSLDQGLQFLIQYYNGEERAKGNILERFSAQQFPDLHSELNLSSLELGDSALYFCASSTGIYQETQYFGPGTRLLVL.

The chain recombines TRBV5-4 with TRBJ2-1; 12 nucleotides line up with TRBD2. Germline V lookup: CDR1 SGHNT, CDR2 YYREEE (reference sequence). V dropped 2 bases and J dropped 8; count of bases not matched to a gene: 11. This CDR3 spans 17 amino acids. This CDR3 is CASSLKTTSGGVDEQFF. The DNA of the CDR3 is TGTGCCAGCAGCTTAAAAACGACTAGCGGGGGAGTCGATGAGCAGTTCTTC.

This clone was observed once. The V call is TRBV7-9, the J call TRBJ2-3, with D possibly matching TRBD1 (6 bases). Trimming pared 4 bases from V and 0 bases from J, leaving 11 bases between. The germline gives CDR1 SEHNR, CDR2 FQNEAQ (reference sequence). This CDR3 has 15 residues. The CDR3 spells CASSSYRESTDTQYF. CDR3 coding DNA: TGTGCCAGCAGCTCATACAGGGAAAGCACAGATACGCAGTATTTT.

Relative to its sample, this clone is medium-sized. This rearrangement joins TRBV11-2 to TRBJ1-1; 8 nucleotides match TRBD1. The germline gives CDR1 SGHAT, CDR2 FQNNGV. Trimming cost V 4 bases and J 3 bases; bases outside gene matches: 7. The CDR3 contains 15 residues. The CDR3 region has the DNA TGTGCCAGCAGCTCCCGGACAGGGTTAGACACTGAAGCTTTCTTT. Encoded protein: CASSSRTGLDTEAFF.

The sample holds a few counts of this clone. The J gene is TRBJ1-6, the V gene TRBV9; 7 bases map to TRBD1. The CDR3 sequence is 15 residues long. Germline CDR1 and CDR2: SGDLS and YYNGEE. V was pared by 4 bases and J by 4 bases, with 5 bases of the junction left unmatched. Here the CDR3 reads CASSTQQGYNSPLHF. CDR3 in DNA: TGTGCCAGCAGCACCCAACAGGGGTATAATTCACCCCTCCACTTT. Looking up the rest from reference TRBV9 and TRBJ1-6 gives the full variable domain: DSGVTQTPKHLITATGQRVTLRCSPRSGDLSVYWYQQSLDQGLQFLIQYYNGEERAKGNILERFSAQQFPDLHSELNLSSLELGDSALYFCASSTQQGYNSPLHFGNGTRLTVT.

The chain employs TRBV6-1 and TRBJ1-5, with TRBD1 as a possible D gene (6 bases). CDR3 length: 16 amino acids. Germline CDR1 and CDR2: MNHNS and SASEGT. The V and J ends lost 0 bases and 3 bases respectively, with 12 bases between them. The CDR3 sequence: CASSEAWGRINQPQHF. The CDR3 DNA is TGTGCCAGCAGTGAAGCATGGGGGCGAATCAATCAGCCCCAGCATTTT.

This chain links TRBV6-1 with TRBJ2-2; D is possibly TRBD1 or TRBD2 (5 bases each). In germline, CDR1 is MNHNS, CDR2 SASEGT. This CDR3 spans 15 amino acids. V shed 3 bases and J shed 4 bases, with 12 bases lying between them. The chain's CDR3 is CASSESGPSTGELFF. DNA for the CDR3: TGTGCCAGCAGTGAGTCGGGGCCGAGCACCGGGGAGCTGTTTTTT.

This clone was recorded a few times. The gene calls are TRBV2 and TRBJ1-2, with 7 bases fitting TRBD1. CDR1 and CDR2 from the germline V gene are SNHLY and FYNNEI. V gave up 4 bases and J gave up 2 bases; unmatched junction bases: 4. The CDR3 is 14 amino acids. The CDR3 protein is CASSGGRGNYGYTF. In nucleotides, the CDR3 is TGTGCCAGCAGTGGAGGCAGGGGGAACTATGGCTACACCTTC.

The chain's CDR3 is CASSPGARDLEKLFF. The CDR3 bases are TGTGCCAGCTCACCTGGCGCCAGGGACCTTGAAAAACTGTTTTTT. J is TRBJ1-4 and V is TRBV18; perhaps TRBD1 as D (5 bases). Germline values: CDR1 KGHSH, CDR2 LQKENI. The CDR3 is 15 residues long. The germline V and J ends were trimmed by 3 bases and 7 bases, with 15 bases remaining between them. The whole variable domain, remainder taken from reference TRBV18 and TRBJ1-4, is NAGVMQNPRHLVRRRGQEARLRCSPMKGHSHVYWYRQLPEEGLKFMVYLQKENIIDESGMPKERFSAEFPKEGPSILRIQQVVRGDSAAYFCASSPGARDLEKLFFGSGTQLSVL.

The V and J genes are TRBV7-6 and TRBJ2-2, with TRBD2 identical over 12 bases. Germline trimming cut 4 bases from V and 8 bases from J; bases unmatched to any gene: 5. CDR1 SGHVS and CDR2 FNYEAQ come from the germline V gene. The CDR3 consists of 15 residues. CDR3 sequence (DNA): TGTGCCAGCAGCTCCCCTGGACTAGCGGGGGGGGAGCTGTTTTTT. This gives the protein CASSSPGLAGGELFF.

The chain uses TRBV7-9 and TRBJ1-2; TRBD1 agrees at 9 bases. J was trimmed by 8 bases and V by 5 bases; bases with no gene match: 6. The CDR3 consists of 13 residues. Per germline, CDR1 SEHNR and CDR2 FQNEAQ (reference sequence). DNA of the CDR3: TGTGCCAGCAGCCCCGGGACAGGGTACGGCTACACCTTC. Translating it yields CASSPGTGYGYTF. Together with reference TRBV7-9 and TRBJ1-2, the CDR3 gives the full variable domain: DTGVSQNPRHKITKRGQNVTFRCDPISEHNRLYWYRQTLGQGPEFLTYFQNEAQLEKSRLLSDRFSAERPKGSFSTLEIQRTEQGDSAMYLCASSPGTGYGYTFGSGTRLTVV.

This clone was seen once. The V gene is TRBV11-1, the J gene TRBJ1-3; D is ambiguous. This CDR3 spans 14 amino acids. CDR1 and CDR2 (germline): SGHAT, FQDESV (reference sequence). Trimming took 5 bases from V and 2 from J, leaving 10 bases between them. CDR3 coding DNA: TGTGCCAGCAGCATCAATTCTCCTGGAAACACCATATATTTT. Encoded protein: CASSINSPGNTIYF.

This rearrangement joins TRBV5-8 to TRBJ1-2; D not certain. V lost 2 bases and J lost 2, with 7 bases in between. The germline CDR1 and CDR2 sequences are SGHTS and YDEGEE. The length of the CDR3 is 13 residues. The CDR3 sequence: CASSFEGNYGYTF. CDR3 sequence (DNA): TGTGCCAGCAGCTTCGAAGGGAACTATGGCTACACCTTC.

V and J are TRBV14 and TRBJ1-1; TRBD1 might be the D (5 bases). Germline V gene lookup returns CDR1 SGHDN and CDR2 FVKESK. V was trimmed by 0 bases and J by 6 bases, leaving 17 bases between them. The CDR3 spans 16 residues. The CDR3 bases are TGTGCCAGCAGCCAAGATCTAGGGACCCATCGGGCTGAAGCTTTCTTT. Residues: CASSQDLGTHRAEAFF.